The 10 T cell receptor beta chains listed next were all sequenced from one sample in a study of blood T cell repertoires in COVID-19. Sequencing used immunoSEQ multiplex PCR; TCRdb keeps in-frame clones, though not all of them. This table has 150,000 to 250,000 clones, about 86% appearing once. Sequenced: PBMCs or T cells enriched from blood (not recorded which). The receptors shown here come from a man aged 35 to 55 who had recovered from COVID-19.

CDR3: CASSPRQTYEQYF. CDR3 nucleotide sequence: TGTGCCAGCAGCCCCCGACAGACCTACGAGCAGTACTTC. The chain uses TRBV7-9 and TRBJ2-7, with a tentative D call TRBD1 (5 bases). Per the germline V gene, CDR1 is SEHNR and CDR2 is FQNEAQ (reference sequence). The V and J ends lost 5 bases and 2 bases respectively, with 10 bases between them. The CDR3 has 13 residues.

This chain links TRBV19 with TRBJ1-5; 8 bases line up with TRBD1. This CDR3 is built from 13 residues. Germline values: CDR1 LNHDA, CDR2 SQIVND (reference sequence). Trimming cost V 6 bases and J 4 bases; bases outside gene matches: 2. The CDR3 loop is CASRTGANQPQHF. CDR3 bases: TGTGCCAGTAGGACAGGGGCTAATCAGCCCCAGCATTTT.

V and J are TRBV6-5 and TRBJ2-5, with a weak D call TRBD2 (6 bases). The CDR3 extends over 13 amino acids. With 6 bases removed from V and 5 bases from J, the gap between germline ends came to 13 bases. CDR1 and CDR2 from the germline V gene are MNHEY and SVGAGI. The chain's CDR3 is CASSPTRSETQYF. Here the CDR3 DNA reads TGTGCCAGCAGCCCGACTAGATCGGAGACCCAGTACTTC.

The V call is TRBV30, the J call TRBJ1-2, with TRBD1 identical over 12 bases. After removal of 4 bases from V and 8 bases from J, the junction contained 14 bases not matched to a gene. The CDR3 spans 16 residues. Germline-derived CDR1 and CDR2 are GTSNPN and SVGIG (reference sequence). This CDR3 reads CAWISGTGQGARGYTF. The CDR3 DNA sequence: TGTGCCTGGATATCCGGGACGGGACAGGGGGCTAGAGGCTACACCTTC.

CDR3 loop: CASQYTGELFF. CDR3 nucleotides: TGTGCCAGCCAATACACCGGGGAGCTGTTTTTT. The rearrangement joins TRBV12-3 or TRBV12-4 to TRBJ2-2; no reliable D call. The CDR3 has 11 residues. V dropped 8 bases and J dropped 3 bases, with 4 bases sitting between them.

This chain connects TRBV5-1 to TRBJ2-2; 10 nucleotides line up with TRBD1. The germline CDR1 and CDR2 sequences are SGHRS and YFSETQ. After removal of 0 bases from V and 6 bases from J, the junction contained 5 bases not matched to a gene. The CDR3 is 16 residues long. The CDR3 sequence: CASSLGYGQGAGELFF. The CDR3 DNA reads as TGCGCCAGCAGCTTGGGATATGGACAGGGGGCCGGGGAGCTGTTTTTT.

The V gene is TRBV4-1, the J gene TRBJ2-1; 12 bases map to TRBD2. After removal of 1 base from V and 5 bases from J, the junction contained 9 bases not matched to a gene. Germline V gene sequence: CDR1 MGHRA, CDR2 YSYEKL. CDR3 length: 18 amino acids. The CDR3 region has the DNA TGCGCCAGCAGCCAAGGACTAGCGGGGGCCCGACTCAACAATGAGCAGTTCTTC. It encodes CASSQGLAGARLNNEQFF.

CDR3 in amino acids: CASSQDRARGLNQPQHF. The DNA of the CDR3 is TGCGCCAGCAGCCAAGATCGTGCCAGGGGGCTCAATCAGCCCCAGCATTTT. The chain carries TRBV4-1 and TRBJ1-5; 8 positions match TRBD1. The V and J ends lost 0 bases and 3 bases, in that order; junction bases with no gene match: 7. This CDR3 has 17 residues. CDR1 MGHRA and CDR2 YSYEKL come from the germline V gene.

The CDR3 sequence: CATQGQGILETQYF. The CDR3 nucleotides are TGTGCCACCCAGGGACAGGGGATTTTAGAGACCCAGTACTTC. This rearrangement joins TRBV19 to TRBJ2-5; 10 bases are a match to TRBD1. V shed 10 bases and J 4 bases; nucleotides not matched to a gene: 9. The CDR3 sequence is 14 residues long. In germline, CDR1 is LNHDA, CDR2 SQIVND (reference sequence).

This clone has a single count. V and J are TRBV6-4 and TRBJ1-1, with a tentative D call TRBD1 (6 bases). The CDR3 is 14 amino acids. Trimming removed 2 bases from V and 4 bases from J, with 11 bases in between. Germline CDR1 and CDR2: MRHNA and SNTAGT. This CDR3 is CASSDKGESTEAFF. CDR3 nucleotide sequence: TGTGCCAGCAGTGACAAGGGGGAGAGCACTGAAGCTTTCTTT.